This entry lists 26 T cell receptor beta chains sequenced from one sample in a study of human T cells and chemical hapten exposure. TCRdb passed the 5' RACE reads through MiXCR, listing each CDR3 protein once. Here the sample spans about 140,000 distinct CDR3 sequences, 3.5% to 5% being singletons. Unfractionated whole blood yielded the extracted total RNA. All receptors derive from a female donor in good health.

This clonotype was seen ten or more times. CDR3 in amino acids: CAIRIFDTEAFF. CDR3 coding DNA: TGTGCCATCAGAATCTTCGACACTGAAGCTTTCTTT. The rearrangement links TRBV19 to TRBJ1-1; no clear D. The CDR3 covers 12 residues. V lost 10 bases, J lost 3 bases, and 12 bases lay in between. The germline gives CDR1 LNHDA, CDR2 SQIVND (reference sequence).

This clonotype occurred a few times. The chain joins TRBV2 to TRBJ2-2; the D is unclear. This CDR3 contains 13 residues. The germline V gene encodes CDR1 SNHLY and CDR2 FYNNEI. Trimming cost V 6 bases and J 5 bases, with 10 bases left between them. The chain's CDR3 is CASSVTRTGELFF. The CDR3 region has the DNA TGTGCCAGCAGCGTTACAAGGACCGGGGAGCTGTTTTTT. Together with reference TRBV2 and TRBJ2-2, the CDR3 gives the full variable domain: EPEVTQTPSHQVTQMGQEVILRCVPISNHLYFYWYRQILGQKVEFLVSFYNNEISEKSEIFDDQFSVERPDGSNFTLKIRSTKLEDSAMYFCASSVTRTGELFFGEGSRLTVL.

This clonotype was detected ten times or more. The rearrangement joins TRBV5-1 to TRBJ1-2; D is ambiguous. The CDR3 spans 14 residues. Trimming stripped 4 bases from V and 0 bases from J, with 10 bases between. The germline CDR1 and CDR2 sequences are SGHRS and YFSETQ. The CDR3 DNA follows: TGCGCCAGCAGCCGGACTGGAACTAACTATGGCTACACCTTC. This sequence encodes CASSRTGTNYGYTF.

This clonotype appeared many times. The chain uses TRBV29-1 and TRBJ1-4; D not resolved. Germline-derived CDR1 and CDR2 are SQVTM and ANQGSEA. V was shortened by 2 bases and J by 11 bases, with 9 bases between the two germline ends. This CDR3 is 11 amino acids long. The CDR3 loop is CSVEISGKLFF. The CDR3 DNA follows: TGCAGCGTTGAAATATCGGGGAAACTGTTTTTT.

This clonotype has at least ten counts. V is TRBV18 and J is TRBJ2-7; D is unresolved. The CDR3 covers 14 residues. V gave up 3 bases and J gave up 0 bases, with 9 bases separating them. Germline CDR1 and CDR2: KGHSH and LQKENI. The CDR3 region is CASSPDQNSYEQYF. In DNA, the CDR3 is TGTGCCAGCTCACCGGATCAGAACTCCTACGAGCAGTACTTC.

Details on this clonotype: This may come from a read error, since a much larger clone is one base off. V and J are TRBV7-9 and TRBJ1-5; TRBD1 is a possible D gene (5 bases). CDR1 SEHNR and CDR2 FQNEAQ come from the germline V gene (reference sequence). The CDR3 has 15 residues. This chain's CDR3 is CASSLQGDSNQPQNF. CDR3 nucleotide sequence: TGTGCCAGCAGCTTGCAGGGAGATAGCAATCAGCCCCAGAATTTT.

Many counts were recorded for this clonotype. The chain links TRBV6-1 to TRBJ1-5; D unclear. CDR1 is MNHNS and CDR2 is SASEGT in the germline V gene. The CDR3 contains 14 residues. Trimming left V 8 bases short and J 1 base short, with 12 bases between. The CDR3 DNA sequence: TGTGCCAGCGGTCTACTCGGGAGCAATCAGCCCCAGCATTTT. Protein sequence: CASGLLGSNQPQHF.

This clonotype was observed many times. The V and J genes are TRBV20-1 and TRBJ2-2; perhaps TRBD1 as D (5 bases). CDR3 length: 13 amino acids. V lost 3 bases and J lost 4, with 9 bases in between. The germline CDR1 and CDR2 sequences are DFQATT and SNEGSKA (reference sequence). The CDR3 region has the DNA TGCAGTGCTAGTCAGGGTGGCACCGGGGAGCTGTTTTTT. This codes for CSASQGGTGELFF.

This clonotype was counted ten times or more. The chain has TRBV10-3 and TRBJ2-7; 9 bases map to TRBD2. Germline V gene lookup returns CDR1 ENHRY and CDR2 SYGVKD. The V gene end was trimmed by 4 bases and the J gene end by 4 bases; junction bases not matched to a gene: 8. This CDR3 region has 15 residues. The DNA of the CDR3 is TGTGCCATCAGTGGCGGGGGGGCCCCCGGGTACGAGCAGTACTTC. This sequence encodes CAISGGGAPGYEQYF.

This clonotype showed up many times. The rearrangement joins TRBV27 to TRBJ1-4, with a weak D call TRBD1 (6 bases). The V end was cut by 1 base, the J end by 8 bases, with 14 bases between. The CDR3 runs 15 residues. Germline CDR1 reads MNHEY; CDR2 reads SMNVEV (reference sequence). In DNA form, the CDR3 reads TGTGCCAGCAGTTTATTGGGGGGGGCAGGGGAAAAACTGTTTTTT. It translates to CASSLLGGAGEKLFF.

This clonotype was observed a handful of times. The V gene is TRBV19, the J gene TRBJ1-5; 10 nucleotides line up with TRBD1. This CDR3 is built from 17 residues. The germline CDR1 and CDR2 sequences are LNHDA and SQIVND (reference sequence). V trimming: 4 bases; J trimming: 5 bases; junction bases outside the gene matches: 11. CDR3 loop: CASSRYPGQGYDQPQHF. CDR3 nucleotides: TGTGCCAGTAGTAGATACCCGGGACAGGGGTACGATCAGCCCCAGCATTTT.

Ten or more counts support this clonotype. The CDR3 reads CASSLGRDLSQETQYF. The CDR3 DNA follows: TGTGCCAGCAGCTTGGGTCGGGACTTAAGCCAAGAGACCCAGTACTTC. The V and J genes are TRBV7-8 and TRBJ2-5; D may be TRBD2 (6 bases). The V and J ends lost 3 bases and 1 base respectively, with 15 bases between them. The CDR3 is 16 residues long. Germline V lookup: CDR1 SGHVS, CDR2 FQNEAQ.

This clonotype was detected only a few times. A much larger clone lies a single base off, so this may be a read error. The chain carries TRBV10-3 and TRBJ1-5; 11 positions match TRBD1. Germline V gene lookup returns CDR1 ENHRY and CDR2 SYGVKD. The CDR3 covers 17 residues. The junction had 4 bases not matched to a gene; V was cut back by 0 bases and J by 3 bases. DNA for the CDR3: TGTGCCATCAGTGAGTCCGGGACAGGGGGTGACAATCAGCCCCAGCATTTT. It codes for CAISESGTGGDNQPQHF.

This clonotype was picked up many times. This chain joins TRBV7-9 and TRBJ2-1; the D gene could be TRBD1 or TRBD2 (5 bases each). Germline CDR1 is SEHNR and CDR2 is FQNEAQ (reference sequence). This CDR3 has 15 residues. The germline V and J ends were trimmed by 8 bases and 6 bases, with 20 bases remaining between them. The DNA for the CDR3 is TGTGCCAGCGGGGGTCCGGGGAAAAATATCAATGAGCAGTTCTTC. It yields the protein CASGGPGKNINEQFF.

There are a few counts of this clonotype. V and J are TRBV28 and TRBJ2-7; the match to TRBD2 covers 9 bases. This CDR3 is 15 amino acids long. The germline V gene encodes CDR1 MDHEN and CDR2 SYDVKM. With V trimmed by 6 bases and J by 3 bases, 9 bases remained unmatched. CDR3 protein: CASSPPERGVYEQYF. CDR3 coding DNA: TGTGCCAGCAGCCCCCCCGAGCGGGGGGTCTACGAGCAGTACTTC.

This clonotype was observed at least ten times. V and J are TRBV10-3 and TRBJ1-2; D gene ambiguous. The germline V gene encodes CDR1 ENHRY and CDR2 SYGVKD. The CDR3 contains 15 residues. V lost 4 bases and J lost 3, with 15 bases in between. The CDR3 sequence is CAISVQAESDYGYTF. Written as DNA, the CDR3 is TGTGCCATCAGTGTTCAGGCCGAAAGTGACTATGGCTACACCTTC.

In the case of this clonotype: A much larger clone differs from this one at a single base, so this may be a read error. This sequence joins TRBV3-1 and TRBJ1-1; possible D gene TRBD1, 5 bases. Germline V gene sequence: CDR1 LGHDT, CDR2 YNNKEL (reference sequence). The V end was cut by 4 bases, the J end by 5 bases, with 11 bases between. CDR3 size: 13 residues. Here the CDR3 reads CASSPRAWTEAFF. The CDR3 nucleotides are TGTGCCAGCAGCCCCAGGGCCTGGACTGAAGCTTTCTTT. The variable domain in full, with the rest retrieved from reference TRBV3-1 and TRBJ1-1, is DTAVSQTPKYLVTQMGNDKSIKCEQNLGHDTMYWYKQDSKKFLKIMFSYNNKELIINETVPNRFSPKSPDKAHLNLHINSLELGDSAVYFCASSPRAWTEAFFGQGTRLTVV.

This clonotype was seen at least ten times. V and J are TRBV2 and TRBJ1-1; D is undetermined. Germline V gene data show CDR1 as SNHLY and CDR2 as FYNNEI. Trimming shortened V by 4 bases and J by 11 bases, and 11 bases separated the two germline ends. The CDR3 extends over 11 amino acids. The chain's CDR3 is CASSARLVAFF. For the CDR3, the DNA is TGTGCCAGCAGTGCTAGGTTGGTGGCTTTCTTT.

On this clonotype: This may stem from a read error, because a much larger clone lies one nucleotide away. The CDR3 is CSARTPEGTDTQYF. The CDR3, as DNA: TGCAGTGCTAGAACTCCGGAGGGCACAGATACGCAGTATTTT. The chain is built from TRBV20-1 and TRBJ2-3; D may be TRBD2 (5 bases). Germline V lookup: CDR1 DFQATT, CDR2 SNEGSKA (reference sequence). V was trimmed by 2 bases and J by 1 base, leaving 10 bases between them. CDR3 length equals 14 residues.

This clonotype has at least ten counts. This chain uses TRBV27 with TRBJ1-5; TRBD1 is a possible D gene (6 bases). The CDR3 runs 15 residues. Germline V lookup: CDR1 MNHEY, CDR2 SMNVEV (reference sequence). Trimming took off 2 bases at V and 7 bases at J, with 15 bases between the two ends. CDR3 bases: TGTGCCAGCAGTTTAGATCCGGGGGCAGGACAGCCCCAGCATTTT. Protein product: CASSLDPGAGQPQHF.

This chain connects TRBV12-3 or TRBV12-4 to TRBJ1-5, with 7 bases fitting TRBD1. The V gene end was trimmed by 5 bases and the J gene end by 2 bases; junction bases not matched to a gene: 18. This CDR3 spans 19 amino acids. The CDR3 region has the DNA TGTGCCAGCAGTCGTACAGGGGCGGCATGGGAACCGGGCAATCAGCCCCAGCATTTT. Its translation: CASSRTGAAWEPGNQPQHF.

In its sample, this clonotype was seen a few times. This chain links TRBV11-2 with TRBJ1-4, with D unclear. V lost 4 bases and J 4 bases, leaving 16 bases between the germline ends. This CDR3 has 16 amino acids. The germline CDR1 and CDR2 sequences are SGHAT and FQNNGV. The CDR3 DNA follows: TGTGCCAGCAGCTATCCCGCCATACAGAATAATGAAAAACTGTTTTTT. As protein: CASSYPAIQNNEKLFF. Together with reference TRBV11-2 and TRBJ1-4, the CDR3 gives the full variable domain: EAGVAQSPRYKIIEKRQSVAFWCNPISGHATLYWYQQILGQGPKLLIQFQNNGVVDDSQLPKDRFSAERLKGVDSTLKIQPAKLEDSAVYLCASSYPAIQNNEKLFFGSGTQLSVL.

In this sample, this clonotype turned up many times. This rearrangement joins TRBV6-1 to TRBJ2-1, with D possibly being TRBD1 (6 bases). The CDR3 is made up of 15 amino acids. Germline CDR1 MNHNS, CDR2 SASEGT. V was shortened by 9 bases and J by 7 bases, with 22 bases between the two germline ends. The CDR3 sequence is CASARGGVAINEQFF. The CDR3 region has the DNA TGTGCCAGTGCCAGGGGTGGGGTTGCAATAAATGAGCAGTTCTTC.

This clonotype showed up many times. The chain carries TRBV29-1 and TRBJ2-5, with D uncertain. Looked up from germline, CDR1 is SQVTM and CDR2 is ANQGSEA. V lost 7 bases and J 2 bases, leaving 11 bases between the germline ends. The length of the CDR3 is 12 residues. CDR3 bases: TGCAGCGCCGGAGTTAAGCAAGAGACCCAGTACTTC. Its protein product is CSAGVKQETQYF.

This clonotype has just a few counts. The rearrangement joins TRBV12-3 or TRBV12-4 to TRBJ2-1; 7 bases map to TRBD2. Trimming took 4 bases from V and 2 from J; bases not matched to a gene: 8. CDR3 length: 16 residues. CDR3 DNA: TGTGCCAGCAGTTCCCAGACTAGCCGCACCTACAATGAGCAGTTCTTC. This encodes CASSSQTSRTYNEQFF.

V is TRBV3-1 and J is TRBJ2-3; 9 bases are shared with TRBD2. Germline CDR1 is LGHDT and CDR2 is YNNKEL (reference sequence). The CDR3 extends over 16 amino acids. Trimming cost V 0 bases and J 2 bases; bases outside gene matches: 3. The CDR3 protein is CASSQDLAGNTDTQYF. The CDR3 DNA is TGTGCCAGCAGCCAAGATCTAGCGGGAAACACAGATACGCAGTATTTT.